This T cell receptor beta chain was obtained from a study of control samples from healthy donors and cancer patients. Between the trimmed V and J ends, which lost 5 bases and 3 bases, there was a span of 20 bases. Germline assignment: CDR1 SGHTA and CDR2 FQGNSA. The CDR3 loop spans 18 amino acids. The repertoire was sequenced with immunoSEQ multiplex PCR; TCRdb's copy has only in-frame clones and lacks some. The repertoire holds under 60,000 clones, around 94% seen once, with roughly 4% in the top ten. The gene calls are TRBV7-2 and TRBJ2-6, with D perhaps TRBD2 (5 bases). Sample: blood. The TCR comes from a man aged 30 to 45 in good health. The CDR3 sequence is CASSMGPYRRSGANVLTF. CDR3 coding DNA: TGTGCCAGCAGCATGGGCCCTTACCGGAGGAGTGGGGCCAACGTCCTGACTTTC.